This entry features one TCR beta chain sequence. As yet, its antigen is unknown. V lost 6 bases and J lost 5; bases outside the gene matches: 3. The germline gives CDR1 KGHSH, CDR2 LQKENI. The CDR3 totals 13 residues. The source of the sample is a study of shared clonotypes between healthy human individuals. Background on the study: Each donor's CD8 memory used one plate, CD8 naive two, each CD4 subset three.

Assay execution took place at the deep level. The method was immunoSEQ multiplex PCR; TCRdb's version includes in-frame clones alone and lacks a portion of them. The sample shows over a million clones, roughly 74% of them seen only once. Study-level points and caveats: Naive subsets generally exceeded memory subsets in estimated richness.

The receptor was derived from a man aged 18 to 29 in good health. Some clones in this sample may be carry-over from other donors' samples. J is TRBJ2-5 and V is TRBV18, with 10 bases matching TRBD2. Source material: memory CD4+ T cells from PBMCs. Subset reported: CD45RA-negative fraction. The CDR3 spells CASSKGLAETQYF. The CDR3 nucleotides read TGTGCCAGCTCTAAGGGACTAGCGGAGACCCAGTACTTC.